Below are 21 T cell receptor beta chains sequenced from a single sample in a study of cytomegalovirus exposure and HLA in healthy donors. The PCR employed 60 Vbeta primers together with 13 Jbeta primers. Assay: immunoSEQ multiplex PCR; the TCRdb copy retains only in-frame clones and omits some. The sample yields about 140,000 clones, approximately 82% seen once. The sample was PBMCs. The receptors originated from a woman in her 40s in good health and CMV-seronegative.

The chain has TRBV7-2 and TRBJ2-7, with 12 bases lining up with TRBD2. The length of the CDR3 is 14 residues. Germline trimming cut 5 bases from V and 3 bases from J; bases unmatched to any gene: 2. Germline lookup yields CDR1 SGHTA and CDR2 FQGNSA. The CDR3 DNA sequence: TGTGCCAGCAGCGCGACTAGCGGGGGCTACGAGCAGTACTTC. Translating it yields CASSATSGGYEQYF.

This clone was found a few times. The CDR3 DNA reads as TGTGCCAGTAGTATAAATGGAGGATCCTACGAGCAGTACTTC. It codes for CASSINGGSYEQYF. This rearrangement joins TRBV19 to TRBJ2-7; TRBD2 might be the D (5 bases). V was pared by 2 bases and J by 1 base, with 9 bases between. CDR1 is LNHDA and CDR2 is SQIVND in the germline V gene (reference sequence). This CDR3 has 14 residues.

V gene TRBV27 combines with J gene TRBJ2-1, with a weak D call TRBD1 (5 bases). Germline CDR1 reads MNHEY; CDR2 reads SMNVEV (reference sequence). This CDR3 is 15 amino acids long. Trimming removed 0 bases at V and 8 bases at J, with 14 bases between. The CDR3 nucleotides read TGTGCCAGCAGTTTATCGGGGCCCCAGGATGATGAGCAGTTCTTC. Protein sequence: CASSLSGPQDDEQFF.

The chain joins TRBV10-3 to TRBJ2-1; 8 nucleotides agree with TRBD2. Germline lookup yields CDR1 ENHRY and CDR2 SYGVKD. The CDR3 consists of 13 residues. Trimming took 6 bases from V and 10 from J; bases not matched to a gene: 8. CDR3 DNA sequence: TGTGCCATCAGCTTCCGAACTAGCGGCGAGCAGTTCTTC. Encoded protein: CAISFRTSGEQFF.

This clone has only one observation. The chain has TRBV10-3 and TRBJ2-6, with D possibly TRBD1 on 8 matching bases. The CDR3 is 19 amino acids. Per the germline V gene, CDR1 is ENHRY and CDR2 is SYGVKD. The V gene lost 10 bases and the J gene lost 3 bases, with 28 bases spanning the gap. CDR3 sequence reads: CATVGGEGTGPFGANVLTF. The DNA for the CDR3 is TGTGCCACCGTGGGGGGGGAGGGGACAGGCCCTTTTGGGGCCAACGTCCTGACTTTC.

The chain recombines TRBV5-4 with TRBJ2-3, with 8 nucleotides matching TRBD1. The CDR3 sequence is 17 residues long. Looked up from germline, CDR1 is SGHNT and CDR2 is YYREEE (reference sequence). The ends lost 4 bases at V and 3 bases at J; junction bases unmatched: 13. The CDR3 sequence: CASSLLGQVLSTDTQYF. CDR3 nucleotides: TGTGCCAGCAGCCTACTGGGACAGGTCCTTTCGACAGATACGCAGTATTTT.

The V and J genes are TRBV6-5 and TRBJ1-5; D unresolved. This CDR3 spans 15 amino acids. Germline V CDR1 and CDR2: MNHEY, SVGAGI. V lost 6 bases to trimming and J lost 4 bases, with 16 bases between them. The CDR3 protein is CASSSFGEMNQPQHF. For the CDR3, the DNA is TGTGCCAGCAGCTCCTTTGGGGAGATGAATCAGCCCCAGCATTTT.

The chain employs TRBV28 and TRBJ2-1, with D unresolved. This CDR3 spans 13 amino acids. Germline CDR1 is MDHEN and CDR2 is SYDVKM. The V gene lost 8 bases and the J gene lost 2 bases, with 10 bases spanning the gap. Written as DNA, the CDR3 is TGTGCCAGCTGCCTAGTCCCCTACAATGAGCAGTTCTTC. This codes for CASCLVPYNEQFF.

The chain couples TRBV28 to TRBJ2-7, with 9 bases lining up with TRBD1. The CDR3 is made up of 14 amino acids. Germline V gene data show CDR1 as MDHEN and CDR2 as SYDVKM. J lost 1 base, V lost 6 bases, and 4 bases had no gene match. The CDR3: CASSVTGGSYEQYF. The DNA of the CDR3 is TGTGCCAGCAGCGTGACAGGGGGTTCCTACGAGCAGTACTTC.

The chain is built from TRBV11-2 and TRBJ1-2; 9 bases agree with TRBD1. CDR3 length: 14 residues. Germline lookup yields CDR1 SGHAT and CDR2 FQNNGV. V dropped 3 bases and J dropped 4; count of bases not matched to a gene: 3. In DNA form, the CDR3 reads TGTGCCAGCAGCTTGACACAGGGGGCCTATGGCTACACCTTC. Its translation: CASSLTQGAYGYTF.

DNA for the CDR3: TGTGCCAGCCGCTTCCAGGCGAAGCAGGTCGGCTCTGGCTACACCTTC. It yields the protein CASRFQAKQVGSGYTF. V gene TRBV28 combines with J gene TRBJ1-2; D ambiguous. Germline assignment: CDR1 MDHEN and CDR2 SYDVKM. CDR3 length: 16 amino acids. V was pared by 8 bases and J by 7 bases, with 26 bases between.

The chain uses TRBV9 and TRBJ2-7; TRBD1 aligns across 7 bases. The germline CDR1 and CDR2 sequences are SGDLS and YYNGEE. The CDR3 sequence is 15 residues long. J was trimmed by 6 bases and V by 3 bases; bases with no gene match: 12. CDR3 in DNA: TGTGCCAGCAGCGCCGGATCGGGACAGCGTAGCGAGCAGTACTTC. This encodes CASSAGSGQRSEQYF. Together with reference TRBV9 and TRBJ2-7, the CDR3 gives the full variable domain: DSGVTQTPKHLITATGQRVTLRCSPRSGDLSVYWYQQSLDQGLQFLIQYYNGEERAKGNILERFSAQQFPDLHSELNLSSLELGDSALYFCASSAGSGQRSEQYFGPGTRLTVT.

V gene TRBV29-1 combines with J gene TRBJ1-2; 12 positions agree with TRBD1. The length of the CDR3 is 14 residues. Trimming at V came to 3 bases and at J to 8 bases, leaving 7 bases not matched to a gene. CDR1 is SQVTM and CDR2 is ANQGSEA in the germline V gene. The CDR3 DNA is TGCAGCGTTGACCGGGGACAGGGGGCGGGGGGCTACACCTTC. Translation: CSVDRGQGAGGYTF.

The rearrangement joins TRBV30 to TRBJ2-7, with TRBD1 as a possible D gene (6 bases). V lost 2 bases to trimming and J lost 3 bases, with 20 bases between them. The CDR3 extends over 16 amino acids. The germline CDR1 and CDR2 sequences are GTSNPN and SVGIG (reference sequence). The CDR3 region has the DNA TGTGCCTGGAGTAGGCTGGGGGCAGGAGTTTTCTACGAGCAGTACTTC. Protein product: CAWSRLGAGVFYEQYF.

The chain carries TRBV7-3 and TRBJ1-1, with D hard to call. The CDR3 consists of 13 residues. Germline loops: CDR1 SGHTA, CDR2 FQGTGA. V dropped 5 bases and J dropped 5 bases, with 12 bases sitting between them. Here the CDR3 reads CASSRLLGTEAFF. The CDR3 DNA is TGTGCCAGCAGCCGACTACTAGGGACTGAAGCTTTCTTT. Supplemented by reference TRBV7-3 and TRBJ1-1, the full variable domain reads GAGVSQTPSNKVTEKGKYVELRCDPISGHTALYWYRQSLGQGPEFLIYFQGTGAADDSGLPNDRFFAVRPEGSVSTLKIQRTERGDSAVYLCASSRLLGTEAFFGQGTRLTVV.

The gene calls are TRBV6-5 and TRBJ2-7, with D perhaps TRBD1 (6 bases). V was cut by 5 bases and J by 2 bases, with 16 bases left in between. The germline gives CDR1 MNHEY, CDR2 SVGAGI. The CDR3 is made up of 15 amino acids. Here the CDR3 reads CASSTRDTFTYEQYF. CDR3 bases: TGTGCCAGCAGTACCCGGGACACCTTTACCTACGAGCAGTACTTC.

The chain links TRBV7-9 to TRBJ2-1; 7 bases align to TRBD2. Germline trimming cut 0 bases from V and 8 bases from J; bases unmatched to any gene: 7. The CDR3 runs 15 residues. Germline CDR1 SEHNR, CDR2 FQNEAQ (reference sequence). The CDR3 loop reads CASSLALGGIYEQFF. CDR3 DNA sequence: TGTGCCAGCAGCTTAGCGCTCGGGGGGATTTATGAGCAGTTCTTC.

The rearrangement uses TRBV10-2 and TRBJ1-5; possible D gene TRBD1, 5 bases. The CDR3 length is 15 residues. The V gene lost 4 bases and the J gene lost 0 bases, with 10 bases spanning the gap. The germline gives CDR1 WSHSY, CDR2 SAAADI. Written as DNA, the CDR3 is TGCGCCAGCAGTGGGGGCCAGTATAGCAATCAGCCCCAGCATTTT. Translated, it gives CASSGGQYSNQPQHF.

DNA of the CDR3: TGTGCCAGCAGTTACTCGACAGCTCAGCCCCAGCATTTT. Translating it yields CASSYSTAQPQHF. This chain uses TRBV6-5 with TRBJ1-5; maybe TRBD1 (5 bases). Trimming stripped 0 bases from V and 6 bases from J, with 6 bases between. Looked up from germline, CDR1 is MNHEY and CDR2 is SVGAGI. CDR3 size: 13 residues.

The chain carries TRBV10-3 and TRBJ2-7, with TRBD2 as a possible D gene (6 bases). The CDR3 spans 16 residues. Per germline, CDR1 ENHRY and CDR2 SYGVKD. V lost 5 bases and J 0 bases, leaving 17 bases between the germline ends. CDR3 DNA sequence: TGTGCCATCAGTAGAGAGCGGGCGGCAAGCTCCTACGAGCAGTACTTC. It specifies CAISRERAASSYEQYF.

The chain couples TRBV27 to TRBJ2-7; 8 bases fit TRBD1. Germline CDR1 and CDR2: MNHEY and SMNVEV (reference sequence). V lost 2 bases, J lost 4 bases, and 4 bases stayed unmatched. The CDR3 loop spans 14 amino acids. The CDR3 is CASSLKDRGYEQYF. The CDR3 DNA reads TGTGCCAGCAGTTTAAAAGACAGGGGATACGAGCAGTACTTC.